Given below is one TCR beta chain in context. Its antigen target is currently unknown. No base quality values were provided; no much bigger clone lies one nucleotide off. These data belong to a study of response to subunit inactivated influenza vaccine (dated by TCRdb to the late 2010s). Broadly, across the study: Deep quantitative T cell receptor repertoire profiling was used in the study to track responses to a trivalent subunit inactivated influenza vaccine. The full study reports these points: The authors suggested that each seasonal influenza vaccination may recruit only a limited number of new T cells.

Via the germline V gene, CDR1 is SNHLY and CDR2 FYNNEI. V is pared back by 2 bases and J by 8 bases, with 9 bases lying between the germline termini. From cysteine to phenylalanine, the CDR3 is 13 amino acids long. Kept here is only the CDR3 DNA, which spans 39 bases and is read in frame from base 1. To prepare the library, RT-PCR was applied. The sequencing machine was an Illumina HiSeq 2500. The public reads were run again by TCRdb, first through fastp at Q25 and then through MiXCR, and only productive beta chains were kept. Records with the same CDR3 protein are collapsed into one entry carrying the most frequent genes and DNA. The sample profile shows around 760,000 distinct CDR3 sequences; roughly 13% of them were found once. The top ten clones comprise 6.5% to 8.5% of the sample.

This sequence uses TRBV2 and TRBJ1-4; TRBD1 is possibly the D segment (5 matching bases). The sample in question was PBMCs from blood, obtained 14 days before vaccination. The TCR sequence derives from a man aged 50 to 59 who received an inactivated influenza vaccine. Donor details come from another sample of the same person, matched by shared clones. The DNA sequence reads TGTGCCAGCAGTGAACGCAGGGAGGAAAAACTGTTTTTT. It is translated as CASSERREEKLFF.